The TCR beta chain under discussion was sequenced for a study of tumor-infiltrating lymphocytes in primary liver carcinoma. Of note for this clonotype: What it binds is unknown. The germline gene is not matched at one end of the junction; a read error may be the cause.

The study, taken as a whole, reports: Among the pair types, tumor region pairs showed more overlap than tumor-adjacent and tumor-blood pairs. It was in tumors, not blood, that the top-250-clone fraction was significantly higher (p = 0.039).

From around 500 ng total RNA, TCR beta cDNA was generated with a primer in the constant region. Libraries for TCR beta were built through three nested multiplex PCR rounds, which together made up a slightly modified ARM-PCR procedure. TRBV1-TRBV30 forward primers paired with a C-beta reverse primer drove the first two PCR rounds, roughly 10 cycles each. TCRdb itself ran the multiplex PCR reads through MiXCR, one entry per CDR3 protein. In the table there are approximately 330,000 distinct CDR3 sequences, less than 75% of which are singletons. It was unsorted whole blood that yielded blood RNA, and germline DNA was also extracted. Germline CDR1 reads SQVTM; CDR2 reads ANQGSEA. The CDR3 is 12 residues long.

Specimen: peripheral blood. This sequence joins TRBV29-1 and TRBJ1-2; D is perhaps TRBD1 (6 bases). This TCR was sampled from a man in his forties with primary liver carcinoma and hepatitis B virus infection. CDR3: CSVEQGRMGYTF. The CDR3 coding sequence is TGCAGCGTGGAACAGGGACGGATGGGCTATACCTTC.